Presented here are 28 T cell receptor beta chains from one specimen sequenced in a study of cytomegalovirus exposure and HLA in healthy donors. The repertoire was sequenced with immunoSEQ multiplex PCR; TCRdb's copy has only in-frame clones and lacks some. The sample yields fewer than 60,000 clones, approximately 95% seen once. The specimen was PBMCs. The origin of the receptors is a woman under 30 in good health and CMV-seropositive.

V gene TRBV2 combines with J gene TRBJ1-4, with D possibly being TRBD1 (5 bases). The CDR3 is 15 amino acids. Trimming cost V 10 bases and J 5 bases, with 20 bases left between them. Germline assignment: CDR1 SNHLY and CDR2 FYNNEI. The CDR3 DNA is TGTGCCATCGAGGAGGGGTTTGGTCGAAATGAAAAACTGTTTTTT. This translates into CAIEEGFGRNEKLFF.

This clone was seen once. This sequence joins TRBV4-1 and TRBJ2-1, with 9 bases identical to TRBD1. Unmatched junction bases numbered 5, after V lost 3 bases and J lost 5 bases. The CDR3 runs 15 residues. Germline assignment: CDR1 MGHRA and CDR2 YSYEKL. The CDR3 bases are TGCGCCAGCAGCCATGGACAGGGGTCCCACAATGAGCAGTTCTTC. Its translation is CASSHGQGSHNEQFF.

This rearrangement joins TRBV19 to TRBJ2-7; perhaps TRBD1 as D (6 bases). Between the trimmed V and J ends, which lost 2 bases and 4 bases, there was a span of 21 bases. There are 17 residues in the CDR3. The V gene's germline CDR1 is LNHDA and CDR2 SQIVND (reference sequence). The CDR3 DNA reads TGTGCCAGTAGTATAAAGAGTACTACGGACAGAACTTACGAGCAGTACTTC. Translated, it gives CASSIKSTTDRTYEQYF.

The chain recombines TRBV11-2 with TRBJ1-1, with D unresolved. Trimming pared 2 bases from V and 6 bases from J, leaving 13 bases between. CDR3 length: 14 amino acids. Germline values: CDR1 SGHAT, CDR2 FQNNGV. The CDR3 sequence: CASSLSPAKSEAFF. CDR3 nucleotides: TGTGCCAGCAGCTTATCCCCCGCGAAATCTGAAGCTTTCTTT.

The chain carries TRBV6-1 and TRBJ2-7; D may be TRBD2 (5 bases). V was clipped by 6 bases and J by 7 bases, with 10 bases between them. The CDR3 contains 11 residues. Germline CDR1 MNHNS, CDR2 SASEGT. CDR3: CASRLGGEQYF. The CDR3 nucleotides are TGTGCCAGCAGGCTAGGAGGTGAGCAGTACTTC.

This clone was recorded a few times. The chain uses TRBV7-8 and TRBJ2-7; 8 bases fit TRBD1. V gave up 1 base and J gave up 3 bases; unmatched junction bases: 11. Germline lookup yields CDR1 SGHVS and CDR2 FQNEAQ. The CDR3 is 17 residues long. CDR3 loop: CASSLVIVGTGNYEQYF. CDR3 DNA sequence: TGTGCCAGCAGCTTAGTAATCGTCGGGACAGGAAACTACGAGCAGTACTTC.

The rearrangement uses TRBV7-9 and TRBJ2-1; D may be TRBD2 (6 bases). Between the trimmed V and J ends, which lost 4 bases and 0 bases, there was a span of 16 bases. Germline V gives CDR1 SEHNR, CDR2 FQNEAQ (reference sequence). The length of the CDR3 is 17 residues. The DNA of the CDR3 is TGTGCCAGCAGCTCGAAGACTAACGGGAGCTCCTACAATGAGCAGTTCTTC. It codes for CASSSKTNGSSYNEQFF.

The CDR3 protein is CASSPGLWDKNTGELFF. The DNA of the CDR3 is TGTGCCAGCAGCCCAGGCTTGTGGGACAAGAACACCGGGGAGCTGTTTTTT. J is TRBJ2-2 and V is TRBV11-3, with D perhaps matching TRBD1 (6 bases). This CDR3 has 17 residues. Trimming took off 5 bases at V and 1 base at J, with 17 bases between the two ends. Germline V gene sequence: CDR1 SGHNT, CDR2 YENEEA.

The CDR3: CASSPPGGLKNIQYF. The CDR3 nucleotides are TGTGCCAGCAGTCCCCCGGGGGGACTTAAAAACATTCAGTACTTC. V and J are TRBV6-5 and TRBJ2-4, with TRBD2 matching over 7 bases. V dropped 5 bases and J dropped 4; count of bases not matched to a gene: 8. Germline V CDR1 and CDR2: MNHEY, SVGAGI. The CDR3 is made up of 15 amino acids.

The J gene is TRBJ1-1, the V gene TRBV5-4, with TRBD1 matching over 9 bases. CDR1 is SGHNT and CDR2 is YYREEE in the germline V gene (reference sequence). V lost 1 base to trimming and J lost 1 base; unmatched junction nucleotides: 2. This CDR3 spans 15 amino acids. CDR3 amino acids: CASSLWGQGNTEAFF. The CDR3 region has the DNA TGTGCCAGCAGCTTGTGGGGACAGGGGAACACTGAAGCTTTCTTT.

The V call is TRBV6-1, the J call TRBJ2-2; D is undetermined. The V end lost 5 bases, the J end lost 2 bases, and 3 bases lay between the germline ends. The CDR3 extends over 12 amino acids. Germline V lookup: CDR1 MNHNS, CDR2 SASEGT. The CDR3 spells CASSLNTGELFF. The CDR3 region has the DNA TGTGCCAGCAGTCTAAACACCGGGGAGCTGTTTTTT.

J is TRBJ2-5 and V is TRBV18; 9 bases are a match to TRBD1. Germline trimming cut 1 base from V and 6 bases from J; bases unmatched to any gene: 12. CDR1 and CDR2 from the germline V gene are KGHSH and LQKENI. The CDR3 is 17 amino acids. Here the CDR3 reads CASSPLIPGQGAKTQYF. As DNA, the CDR3 is TGTGCCAGCTCACCACTAATACCGGGACAGGGAGCGAAGACCCAGTACTTC.

This rearrangement joins TRBV28 to TRBJ2-7; 7 bases are a match to TRBD1. The V and J ends lost 3 bases and 5 bases, in that order; junction bases with no gene match: 7. Germline V gives CDR1 MDHEN, CDR2 SYDVKM. The CDR3 has 14 residues. This CDR3 is CASSFSTGNNEQYF. The DNA for the CDR3 is TGTGCCAGCAGTTTTTCGACAGGGAATAACGAGCAGTACTTC.

The chain carries TRBV5-1 and TRBJ2-7, with 7 nucleotides matching TRBD2. The CDR3 has 15 residues. In germline, CDR1 is SGHRS, CDR2 YFSETQ. With 4 bases clipped from V and 1 base from J, the junction kept 8 bases outside the gene matches. CDR3 loop: CASSGLRGGSYEQYF. CDR3 in DNA: TGCGCCAGCAGCGGGCTCCGGGGAGGGTCCTACGAGCAGTACTTC.

The chain combines TRBV2 with TRBJ1-2; no clear D gene. V shed 5 bases and J shed 8 bases, with 6 bases lying between them. The CDR3 covers 10 residues. Germline V gives CDR1 SNHLY, CDR2 FYNNEI. CDR3: CASSLLGYTF. CDR3 bases: TGTGCCAGCAGTCTCCTGGGCTACACCTTC.

The rearrangement joins TRBV12-5 to TRBJ2-1; D may be TRBD2 (6 bases). Germline CDR1 LGHNT, CDR2 FRNRAP. The CDR3 has 16 amino acids. Trimming took off 4 bases at V and 6 bases at J, with 19 bases between the two ends. The DNA of the CDR3 is TGTGCTAGTGGTTGGGGTAGCGGAGGGACCTCCAATGAGCAGTTCTTC. It translates to CASGWGSGGTSNEQFF.

The V gene is TRBV27, the J gene TRBJ2-1; tentative D call: TRBD2 (5 bases). Germline V gene sequence: CDR1 MNHEY, CDR2 SMNVEV (reference sequence). The length of the CDR3 is 15 residues. V was trimmed by 3 bases and J by 3 bases, leaving 12 bases between them. The CDR3, as DNA: TGTGCCAGCAGTTTTGAGGGTCCCGTCTACAATGAGCAGTTCTTC. Translation: CASSFEGPVYNEQFF.

The V call is TRBV6-1, the J call TRBJ2-3; D is possibly TRBD1 (7 bases). V was pared by 0 bases and J by 3 bases, with 16 bases between. Germline V gene lookup returns CDR1 MNHNS and CDR2 SASEGT. CDR3 length: 17 residues. Here the CDR3 DNA reads TGTGCCAGCAGTGAAGCCAGCAGGGGGGTAGGGACAGATACGCAGTATTTT. Its protein product is CASSEASRGVGTDTQYF.

This chain links TRBV5-6 with TRBJ2-7, with D possibly TRBD1 on 6 matching bases. This CDR3 spans 13 amino acids. Between the trimmed V and J ends, which lost 4 bases and 2 bases, there was a span of 10 bases. CDR1 SGHDT and CDR2 YYEEEE come from the germline V gene. This chain's CDR3 is CASSRTATYEQYF. CDR3 nucleotides: TGTGCCAGCAGCCGGACAGCGACCTACGAGCAGTACTTC.

This chain connects TRBV14 to TRBJ1-4; 7 nucleotides align to TRBD1. Germline trimming cut 0 bases from V and 4 bases from J; bases unmatched to any gene: 11. This CDR3 is built from 18 residues. CDR1 and CDR2 from the germline V gene are SGHDN and FVKESK. The CDR3 nucleotides read TGTGCCAGCAGCCAAGAGTACGAAAGGACAGGCGATAATGAAAAACTGTTTTTT. It codes for CASSQEYERTGDNEKLFF.

V and J are TRBV6-4 and TRBJ2-7, with a weak D call TRBD1 (5 bases). V gave up 3 bases and J gave up 1 base, with 13 bases separating them. CDR1 is MRHNA and CDR2 is SNTAGT in the germline V gene. The CDR3 is 15 amino acids. CDR3 nucleotides: TGTGCCAGCAGTGAAACCGACAGTGAATCCTACGAGCAGTACTTC. Protein product: CASSETDSESYEQYF.

The chain links TRBV7-3 to TRBJ1-1, with 8 bases aligning to TRBD1. V shed 3 bases and J 4 bases; nucleotides not matched to a gene: 1. CDR1 and CDR2 from the germline V gene are SGHTA and FQGTGA. The CDR3 sequence is 13 residues long. The CDR3 region has the DNA TGTGCCAGCAGCTTCGGGACAGGCACTGAAGCTTTCTTT. It codes for CASSFGTGTEAFF.

The chain is built from TRBV5-1 and TRBJ2-1, with D uncertain. Germline V lookup: CDR1 SGHRS, CDR2 YFSETQ. V dropped 0 bases and J dropped 0 bases, with 10 bases sitting between them. CDR3 length: 16 residues. CDR3 sequence (DNA): TGCGCCAGCAGCTTGGCCCCGGTTAGCTCCTACAATGAGCAGTTCTTC. Amino acids: CASSLAPVSSYNEQFF.

This chain uses TRBV19 with TRBJ1-5; 7 nucleotides match TRBD1. CDR1 and CDR2 (germline): LNHDA, SQIVND (reference sequence). The CDR3 consists of 16 residues. The V segment lost 5 bases and the J segment 3 bases; nucleotides outside the gene matches: 10. The CDR3 is CASSGSQGQINQPQHF. The CDR3 DNA sequence: TGTGCCAGTAGTGGGAGCCAGGGACAGATCAATCAGCCCCAGCATTTT. Full variable domain (remainder filled in from reference TRBV19 and TRBJ1-5): DGGITQSPKYLFRKEGQNVTLSCEQNLNHDAMYWYRQDPGQGLRLIYYSQIVNDFQKGDIAEGYSVSREKKESFPLTVTSAQKNPTAFYLCASSGSQGQINQPQHFGDGTRLSIL.

The chain has TRBV30 and TRBJ2-3; TRBD2 aligns across 11 bases. J gave up 4 bases and V 3 bases, and 3 bases lay outside the gene matches. This CDR3 contains 14 residues. Germline-derived CDR1 and CDR2 are GTSNPN and SVGIG (reference sequence). The CDR3, as DNA: TGTGCCTGGAGACTAGCGGGAGTCCCAGATACGCAGTATTTT. It is translated as CAWRLAGVPDTQYF.

Only one count was recorded for this clone. The rearrangement uses TRBV7-9 and TRBJ2-5, with D possibly TRBD2 on 6 matching bases. The CDR3 loop spans 17 amino acids. Trimming cost V 2 bases and J 2 bases, with 18 bases left between them. CDR1 SEHNR and CDR2 FQNEAQ come from the germline V gene (reference sequence). DNA for the CDR3: TGTGCCAGCAGCTTACTTCTGGGGAGGACCCGACAAGAGACCCAGTACTTC. It specifies CASSLLLGRTRQETQYF.

The gene calls are TRBV13 and TRBJ2-1; 8 bases are shared with TRBD1. The CDR3 has 16 amino acids. After removal of 5 bases from V and 8 bases from J, the junction contained 14 bases not matched to a gene. Looked up from germline, CDR1 is PRHDT and CDR2 is FYEKMQ (reference sequence). CDR3 protein: CASSLLPGQGIHEQFF. The CDR3 region has the DNA TGTGCCAGCAGCCTTCTCCCCGGACAGGGTATCCATGAGCAGTTCTTC.

The rearrangement joins TRBV4-3 to TRBJ2-2; 12 nucleotides agree with TRBD2. V dropped 2 bases and J dropped 2; count of bases not matched to a gene: 12. CDR1 is LGHNA and CDR2 is YSLEER in the germline V gene. The CDR3 extends over 20 amino acids. CDR3 nucleotides: TGCGCCAGCAGCCAATCCCTTACTGGACTAGCGGGAAAAAACACCGGGGAGCTGTTTTTT. Translated, it gives CASSQSLTGLAGKNTGELFF.